This TCR beta chain was captured in a study of T cell responses to AZD1222 COVID-19 vaccine. Repertoires were generated with immunoSEQ multiplex PCR, while TCRdb's copy carries only in-frame clones and drops some. The table lists 90,000 to 120,000 clones, around nine tenths of them singletons. Germline V gene lookup returns CDR1 LNHDA and CDR2 SQIVND (reference sequence). The CDR3 is made up of 16 amino acids. The J segment lost 4 bases and the V segment lost 7 bases, leaving 13 bases of the junction unmatched. J is TRBJ1-2 and V is TRBV19; TRBD1 matches 9 bases. This specimen was peripheral blood, taken on day 0 of AZD1222 vaccination. The sequence was collected from an adult in good health. CDR3 sequence: CASTRAGTGLFYGYTF. The CDR3 DNA follows: TGTGCCAGTACCAGGGCAGGGACAGGGTTATTCTATGGCTACACCTTC.